The sequence of this TCR beta chain was determined in a study of radiation and T cells in renal cell carcinoma. Study results and limitations: In blood, top tumor clones expanded by 2 weeks, shrinking by 4.

In germline, CDR1 is LNHDA, CDR2 SQIVND (reference sequence). Trimming left V 3 bases short and J 6 bases short, with 17 bases between. The CDR3 is made up of 16 amino acids. The time point denotes: blood 4 weeks post-SBRT, at nephrectomy. Treatment: 15 Gy SBRT to primary tumor, nephrectomy 4 weeks later. Nephrectomy followed 15 Gy stereotactic body radiation by 4 weeks. After SBRT, blood was collected at 2 and 4 weeks, plus baseline. For this clone: No antigen is known for it.

Sequenced by immunoSEQ multiplex PCR; TCRdb stores in-frame clones only, minus some. Among about 83,000 clones, over 65% were seen once, and the ten largest hold approximately 2.3%. Sequencing used blood, obtained from a patient whose treatment included radiotherapy and nephrectomy. The receptor was derived from a woman in her sixties or seventies with renal cell carcinoma. This chain joins TRBV19 and TRBJ2-2, with no clear D. The CDR3 reads CASSIRRQGIAGELFF. The CDR3 DNA follows: TGTGCCAGTAGTATCCGCAGGCAAGGGATAGCCGGGGAGCTGTTTTTT.